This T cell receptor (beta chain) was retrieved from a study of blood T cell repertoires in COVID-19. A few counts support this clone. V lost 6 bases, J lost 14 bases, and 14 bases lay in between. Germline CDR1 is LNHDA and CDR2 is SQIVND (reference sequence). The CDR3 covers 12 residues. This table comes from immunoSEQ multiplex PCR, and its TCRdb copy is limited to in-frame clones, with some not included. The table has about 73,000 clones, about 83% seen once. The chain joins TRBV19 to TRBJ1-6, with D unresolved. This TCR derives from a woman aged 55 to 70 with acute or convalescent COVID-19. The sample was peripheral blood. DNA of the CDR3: TGTGCCAGTAGCTACGGGGAAATGGCCCTCCACTTT. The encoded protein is CASSYGEMALHF.